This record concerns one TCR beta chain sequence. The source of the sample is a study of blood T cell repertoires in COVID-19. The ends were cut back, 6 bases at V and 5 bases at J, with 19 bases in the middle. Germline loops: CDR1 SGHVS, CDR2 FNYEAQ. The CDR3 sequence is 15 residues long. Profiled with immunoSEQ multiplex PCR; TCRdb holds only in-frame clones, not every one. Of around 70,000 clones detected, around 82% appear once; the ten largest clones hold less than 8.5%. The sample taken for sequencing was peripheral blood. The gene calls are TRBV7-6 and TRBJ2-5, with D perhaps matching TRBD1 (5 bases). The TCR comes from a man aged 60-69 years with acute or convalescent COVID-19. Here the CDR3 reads CASSPKPGFRETQYF. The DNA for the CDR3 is TGTGCCAGCAGTCCCAAACCAGGGTTTCGGGAGACCCAGTACTTC.